This TCR beta chain was identified during a study of T cell repertoires in cytomegalovirus infection. For the study at large: Shared public TCR beta signatures pointed to both CMV infection and a matching HLA type.

The count of this clonotype is one. Antigen specificity is unknown. Findings of the study overall: Of the TCR beta families, the public ones yielded a cumulative frequency that identified carriers of CMV plus the relevant HLA. HLA-C-restricted TCR beta clonotypes specific for CMV led the ex vivo response.

The germline CDR1 and CDR2 sequences are SGDLS and YYNGEE. V was shortened by 3 bases and J by 1 base, with 7 bases between the two germline ends. This CDR3 has 13 amino acids. In TCRdb, the reads were re-called with MiXCR into one record per CDR3 protein. The repertoire holds roughly 720,000 distinct CDR3 sequences, with roughly 35% as singletons. The sequence came from a human donor in good health (CMV status not recorded). Some clones in this sample may be carry-over from other donors' samples. This chain joins TRBV9 and TRBJ1-1, with D uncertain. The sample was PBMCs. For the CDR3, the DNA is TGTGCCAGCAGCGCGGACCCGAACACTGAAGCTTTCTTT. Residues: CASSADPNTEAFF.